This is a list of T cell receptor beta chains from one sample in a study of breast tumors, draining lymph nodes, adjacent tissues. TCRdb re-called the multiplex PCR reads with MiXCR, one entry per CDR3 protein. This table has about 13,000 distinct CDR3 sequences, roughly 57% appearing once. Input material: tumor-adjacent breast tissue. Receptor source: a female donor with breast cancer. Some clones in this sample may be carry-over from other donors' samples. CDR3s include the opening cysteine and the closing phenylalanine or tryptophan. D genes are given only for firm matches. Rows may omit the clone size; those that give it use once, few, many or a size class.

d_gene | j_gene | abundance | len | v_gene | CDR3nt | CDR3aa
. | TRBJ1-2 | . | 15 | TRBV19 | TGTGCCAGTAGTATAGCCGGACACAAAACTAGGGGCTACACCTTC | CASSIAGHKTRGYTF
. | TRBJ2-1 | . | 17 | TRBV11-2 | TGTGCCAGCAGCTCCCCAACCCGGTTGATGGCGGGCAATGAGCAGTTCTTC | CASSSPTRLMAGNEQFF
. | TRBJ2-1 | . | 16 | TRBV20-1 | TGCAGTGCTAGGAGTTTGGCGGGAAGCTCCTACAATGAGCAGTTCTTC | CSARSLAGSSYNEQFF
. | TRBJ2-3 | few | 16 | TRBV10-3 | TGTGCCATCAGTGAGCCATCCCGAGAAGGGGGAGATACGCAGTATTTT | CAISEPSREGGDTQYF
. | TRBJ1-4 | . | 14 | TRBV5-1 | TGCGCCAGCAGCTTGTCAGCAACTAATGAAAAACTGTTTTTT | CASSLSATNEKLFF
. | TRBJ2-7 | medium-sized | 14 | TRBV4-1 | TGCGCCAGCAGCCAAGACCAACAGGGATTTAGGCAGTACTTC | CASSQDQQGFRQYF
. | TRBJ2-7 | medium-sized | 15 | TRBV5-6 | TGTGCCAGCAGCTTTGGAGGGGACCAGCCCTACGAGCAGTACTTC | CASSFGGDQPYEQYF
. | TRBJ1-2 | . | 14 | TRBV12-3/TRBV12-4 | TGTGCCAGCACTCTAGAGGGGGGATTCGGGGGCTACACCTTC | CASTLEGGFGGYTF
. | TRBJ2-5 | medium-sized | 13 | TRBV12-3/TRBV12-4 | TGTGCCAGCAGTTTAAGTGGGGTGGAGACCCAGTACTTC | CASSLSGVETQYF
TRBD2 | TRBJ2-3 | . | 17 | TRBV4-2 | TGTGCCAGCAGCCACCTGACTAGCGGGGGAAGTACAGATACGCAGTATTTT | CASSHLTSGGSTDTQYF
TRBD2 | TRBJ2-1 | . | 14 | TRBV29-1 | TGCAGCGCCGGACTAGCTACCGCCTACAATGAGCAGTTCTTC | CSAGLATAYNEQFF
. | TRBJ2-3 | . | 17 | TRBV15 | TGTGCCACCAGCAGAGATCGGGACACCCCTAGCACAGATACGCAGTATTTT | CATSRDRDTPSTDTQYF
. | TRBJ1-2 | medium-sized | 11 | TRBV9 | TGTGCCAGCAGCGGTACCTATGGCTACACCTTC | CASSGTYGYTF
. | TRBJ2-7 | . | 14 | TRBV20-1 | TGCAGTGCTAGCCCCGGTCTAGCTAACGCCGAGCAGTACTTC | CSASPGLANAEQYF
. | TRBJ1-5 | . | 15 | TRBV2 | TGTGCCAGCAGTGAGGGGGGGCAGAGCAATCAGCCCCAGCATTTT | CASSEGGQSNQPQHF
. | TRBJ2-7 | medium-sized | 15 | TRBV7-8 | TGTGCCAGCAGCTTAGGAACAGAGAGACACTACGAGCAGTACTTC | CASSLGTERHYEQYF
TRBD1 | TRBJ1-6 | . | 15 | TRBV25-1 | TGTGCCAGCAGCTACGTCGGACAGGATAATTCACCCCTCCACTTT | CASSYVGQDNSPLHF
. | TRBJ1-5 | . | 13 | TRBV2 | TGTGCCAGCAGAGGGATGGGCAATCAGCCCCAGCATTTT | CASRGMGNQPQHF
. | TRBJ1-6 | . | 15 | TRBV7-9 | TGTGCCAGCAGCTTAGAGCAGGGCGTAAATTCACCCCTCCACTTT | CASSLEQGVNSPLHF
. | TRBJ1-2 | . | 12 | TRBV20-1 | TGCAGTGCTAGAGAGACCTTGACGAGCTCCACCTTC | CSARETLTSSTF
. | TRBJ1-5 | . | 12 | TRBV7-9 | TGTGCCAGCAGCAAAAGCAATCAGCCCCAGCATTTT | CASSKSNQPQHF
. | TRBJ2-5 | medium-sized | 11 | TRBV2 | TGTGCCAGCAGTGAAACGTGGGACCATCACTTC | CASSETWDHHF
. | TRBJ1-6 | . | 12 | TRBV20-1 | TGCAGTGCTAGAGCTGGGAATTCACCCCCCCACTTT | CSARAGNSPPHF
. | TRBJ1-5 | . | 13 | TRBV7-8 | TGTGCCAGCAGATCAGTCCCGGGACAGCCCCAGCATTTT | CASRSVPGQPQHF
. | TRBJ2-7 | . | 13 | TRBV7-8 | TGTGCCAGCAGCTTAGGAGGGGTACACGAGCAGTACTTC | CASSLGGVHEQYF
. | TRBJ2-1 | . | 13 | TRBV7-2 | TGTGCCAGCAGCTTAGGAGCGAGGAGTGAGCAGTTCTTC | CASSLGARSEQFF
TRBD1 | TRBJ2-7 | few | 14 | TRBV20-1 | TGCAGTGCTACGGAGGGACAGGAGCCTTACGAGCAGTACTTC | CSATEGQEPYEQYF
TRBD2 | TRBJ2-3 | many | 16 | TRBV7-8 | TGTGCCAGCAGCCTCCAGCGGGGGGGGGCCACAGATACGCAGTATTTT | CASSLQRGGATDTQYF
. | TRBJ1-4 | . | 15 | TRBV7-9 | TGTGCCAGCAGCCGCAAAGTTCTGGAAGATGAAAAACTGTTTTTT | CASSRKVLEDEKLFF
TRBD2 | TRBJ2-1 | . | 15 | TRBV7-2 | TGTGCCAGCAGCTTGACTAGCGGGAGACTCAATGAGCAGTTCTTC | CASSLTSGRLNEQFF
TRBD1 | TRBJ2-1 | few | 12 | TRBV5-1 | TGCGCCAGCAGCGTCGACAGGGATGAGCAGTTCTTC | CASSVDRDEQFF